The entry that follows covers one TCR beta chain sequence. Both 60 Vbeta primers and 13 Jbeta primers went into the PCR. Assay used: immunoSEQ multiplex PCR; TCRdb lists only in-frame clones, some missing. Among approximately 87,000 clones listed, 81% were seen once. These data come from a study of cytomegalovirus exposure and HLA in healthy donors. Trimming removed 4 bases at V and 0 bases at J, with 10 bases between. The CDR3 has 15 residues. Germline V gene lookup returns CDR1 MGHRA and CDR2 YSYEKL. Sample: PBMCs. The TCR originated in a woman aged 70-85 years in good health and CMV-seropositive. The V call is TRBV4-1, the J call TRBJ2-1, with D possibly being TRBD1 (6 bases). CDR3 region: CASSLQGVSYNEQFF. The CDR3 nucleotides read TGCGCCAGCAGCCTACAGGGAGTCTCCTACAATGAGCAGTTCTTC.